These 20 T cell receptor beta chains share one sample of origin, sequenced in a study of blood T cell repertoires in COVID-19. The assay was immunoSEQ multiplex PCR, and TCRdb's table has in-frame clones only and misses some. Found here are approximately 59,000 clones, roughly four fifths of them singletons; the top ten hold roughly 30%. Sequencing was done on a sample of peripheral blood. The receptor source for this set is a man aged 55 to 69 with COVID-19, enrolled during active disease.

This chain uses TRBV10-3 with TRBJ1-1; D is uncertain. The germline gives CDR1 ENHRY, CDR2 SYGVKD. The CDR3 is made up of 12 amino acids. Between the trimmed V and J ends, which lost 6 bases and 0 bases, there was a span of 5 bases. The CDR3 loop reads CAISRMNTEAFF. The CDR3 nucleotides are TGTGCCATCAGCCGTATGAACACTGAAGCTTTCTTT.

The CDR3 here is CASSLRLDTDTQYF. The CDR3 DNA reads TGTGCCAGCAGCCTTAGACTGGACACAGATACGCAGTATTTT. The V call is TRBV3-1 (or the pseudogene TRBV3-2), the J call TRBJ2-3; no definite D call. V lost 4 bases and J 2 bases, leaving 10 bases between the germline ends. The germline CDR1 and CDR2 sequences are LGHDT and YNNKEL (reference sequence). This CDR3 spans 14 amino acids.

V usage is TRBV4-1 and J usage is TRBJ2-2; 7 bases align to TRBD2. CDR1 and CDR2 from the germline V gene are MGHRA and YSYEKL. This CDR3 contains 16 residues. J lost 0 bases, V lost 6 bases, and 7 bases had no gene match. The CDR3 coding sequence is TGCGCCAGCAGTCACGGACTAGGCACGAACACCGGGGAGCTGTTTTTT. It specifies CASSHGLGTNTGELFF.

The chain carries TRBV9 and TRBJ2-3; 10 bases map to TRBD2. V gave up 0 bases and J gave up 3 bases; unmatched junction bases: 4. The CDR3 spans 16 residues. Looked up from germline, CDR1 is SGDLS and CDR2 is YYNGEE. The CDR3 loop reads CASSVESGRGTDTQYF. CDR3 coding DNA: TGTGCCAGCAGCGTAGAAAGCGGGAGGGGAACAGATACGCAGTATTTT.

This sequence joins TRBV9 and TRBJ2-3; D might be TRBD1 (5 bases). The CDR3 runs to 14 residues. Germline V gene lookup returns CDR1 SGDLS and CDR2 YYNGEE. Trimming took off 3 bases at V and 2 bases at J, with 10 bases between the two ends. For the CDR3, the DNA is TGTGCCAGCAGCGCCGACAGATACACAGATACGCAGTATTTT. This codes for CASSADRYTDTQYF.

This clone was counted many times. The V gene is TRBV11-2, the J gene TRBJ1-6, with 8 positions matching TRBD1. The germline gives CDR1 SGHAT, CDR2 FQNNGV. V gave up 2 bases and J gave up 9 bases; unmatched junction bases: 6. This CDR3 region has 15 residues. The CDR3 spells CASSLLRQGTSPLHF. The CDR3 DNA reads TGTGCCAGCAGCTTACTCAGACAGGGGACTTCACCCCTCCACTTT. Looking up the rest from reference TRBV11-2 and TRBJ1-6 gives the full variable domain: EAGVAQSPRYKIIEKRQSVAFWCNPISGHATLYWYQQILGQGPKLLIQFQNNGVVDDSQLPKDRFSAERLKGVDSTLKIQPAKLEDSAVYLCASSLLRQGTSPLHFGNGTRLTVT.

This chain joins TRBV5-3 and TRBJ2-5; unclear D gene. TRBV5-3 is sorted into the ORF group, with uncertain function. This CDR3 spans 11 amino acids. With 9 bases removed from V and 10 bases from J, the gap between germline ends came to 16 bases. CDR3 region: CAIYCFLSQYF. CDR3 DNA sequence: TGTGCCATTTACTGTTTTTTGAGCCAGTACTTC.

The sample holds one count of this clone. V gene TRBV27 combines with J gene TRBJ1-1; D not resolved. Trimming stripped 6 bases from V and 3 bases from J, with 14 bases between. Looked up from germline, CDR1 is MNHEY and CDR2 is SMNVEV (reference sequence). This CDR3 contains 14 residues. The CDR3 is CASRQFGRDTEAFF. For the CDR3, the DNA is TGTGCCAGCAGACAGTTCGGTCGTGACACTGAAGCTTTCTTT.

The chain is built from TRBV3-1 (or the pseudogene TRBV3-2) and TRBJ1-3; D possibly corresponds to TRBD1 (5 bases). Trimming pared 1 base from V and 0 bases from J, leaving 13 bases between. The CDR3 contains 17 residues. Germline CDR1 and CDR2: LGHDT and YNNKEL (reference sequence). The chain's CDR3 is CASSQGARQLSGNTIYF. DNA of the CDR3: TGTGCCAGCAGCCAAGGGGCACGACAGCTCTCTGGAAACACCATATATTTT.

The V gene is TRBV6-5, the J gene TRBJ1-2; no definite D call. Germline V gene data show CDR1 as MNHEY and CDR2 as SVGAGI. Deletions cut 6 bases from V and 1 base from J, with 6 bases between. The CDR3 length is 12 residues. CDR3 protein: CASSEGNYGYTF. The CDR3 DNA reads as TGTGCCAGCAGCGAGGGTAACTATGGCTACACCTTC.

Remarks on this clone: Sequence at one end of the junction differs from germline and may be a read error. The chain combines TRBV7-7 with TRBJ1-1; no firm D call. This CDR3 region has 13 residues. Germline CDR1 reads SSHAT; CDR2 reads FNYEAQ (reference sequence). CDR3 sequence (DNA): TGTGCTAGCAGCTTGTCCGGGAACACTGAAGCTTTCTTT. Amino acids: CASSLSGNTEAFF. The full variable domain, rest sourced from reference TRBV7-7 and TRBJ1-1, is GAGVSQSPRYKVTKRGQDVTLRCDPISSHATLYWYQQALGQGPEFLTYFNYEAQPDKSGLPSDRFSAERPEGSISTLTIQRTEQRDSAMYRCASSLSGNTEAFFGQGTRLTVV.

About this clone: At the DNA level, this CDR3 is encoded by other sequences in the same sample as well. CDR3 residues: CARRWGGGGRALPGYF. In nucleotides, the CDR3 is TGTGCCCGCCGCTGGGGCGGGGGGGGGAGGGCCCTCCCTGGGTATTTT. This sequence joins TRBV5-5 and TRBJ2-3; 9 bases line up with TRBD2. The germline CDR1 and CDR2 sequences are SGHKS and YYEKEE (reference sequence). V dropped 10 bases and J dropped 14; count of bases not matched to a gene: 26. This CDR3 region has 16 residues.

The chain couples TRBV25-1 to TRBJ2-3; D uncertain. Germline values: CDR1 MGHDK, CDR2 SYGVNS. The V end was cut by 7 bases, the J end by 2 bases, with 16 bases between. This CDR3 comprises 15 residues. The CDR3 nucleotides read TGTGCCAGCACACCCGCAGGCTTTTCCACAGATACGCAGTATTTT. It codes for CASTPAGFSTDTQYF.

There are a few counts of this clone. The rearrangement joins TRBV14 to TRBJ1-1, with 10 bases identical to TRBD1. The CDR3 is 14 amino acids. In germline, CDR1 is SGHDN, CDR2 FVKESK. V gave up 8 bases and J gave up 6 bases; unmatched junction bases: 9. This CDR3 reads CASPKGDRGPEAFF. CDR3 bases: TGTGCCAGCCCTAAAGGGGACAGGGGTCCTGAAGCTTTCTTT.

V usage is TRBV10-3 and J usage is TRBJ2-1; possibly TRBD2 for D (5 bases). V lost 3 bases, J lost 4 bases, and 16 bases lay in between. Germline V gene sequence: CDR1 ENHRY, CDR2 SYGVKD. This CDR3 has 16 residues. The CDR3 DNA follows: TGTGCCATCAGTGATTTCGGGAAGGGTAGGTACAATGAGCAGTTCTTC. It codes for CAISDFGKGRYNEQFF.

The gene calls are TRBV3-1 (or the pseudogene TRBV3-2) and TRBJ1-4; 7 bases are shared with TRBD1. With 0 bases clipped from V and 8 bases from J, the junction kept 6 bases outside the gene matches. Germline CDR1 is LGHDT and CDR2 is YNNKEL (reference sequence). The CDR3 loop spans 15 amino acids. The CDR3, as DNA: TGTGCCAGCAGCCAAGATGGAGGGGGCGTCGAAAAACTGTTTTTT. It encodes CASSQDGGGVEKLFF.

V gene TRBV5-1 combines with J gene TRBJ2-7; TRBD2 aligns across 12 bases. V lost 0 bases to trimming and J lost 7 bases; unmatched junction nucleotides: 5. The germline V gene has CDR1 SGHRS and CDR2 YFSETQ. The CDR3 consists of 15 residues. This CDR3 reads CASSLGLAGVREQYF. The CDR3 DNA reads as TGCGCCAGCAGCTTGGGACTAGCGGGAGTTCGGGAGCAGTACTTC.

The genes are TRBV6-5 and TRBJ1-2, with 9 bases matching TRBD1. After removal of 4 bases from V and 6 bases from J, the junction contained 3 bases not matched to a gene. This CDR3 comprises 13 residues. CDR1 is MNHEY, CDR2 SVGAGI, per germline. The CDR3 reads CASSSTGGNGYTF. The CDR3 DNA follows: TGTGCCAGCAGTTCGACAGGGGGTAATGGCTACACCTTC.

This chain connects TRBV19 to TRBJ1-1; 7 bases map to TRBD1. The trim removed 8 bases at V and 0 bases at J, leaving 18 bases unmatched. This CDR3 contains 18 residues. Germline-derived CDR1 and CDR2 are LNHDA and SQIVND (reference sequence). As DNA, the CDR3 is TGTGCCAGTCAAAAGGGAGGACAGGCTAAGTGGGTGAACACTGAAGCTTTCTTT. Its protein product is CASQKGGQAKWVNTEAFF. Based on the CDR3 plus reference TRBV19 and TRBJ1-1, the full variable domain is DGGITQSPKYLFRKEGQNVTLSCEQNLNHDAMYWYRQDPGQGLRLIYYSQIVNDFQKGDIAEGYSVSREKKESFPLTVTSAQKNPTAFYLCASQKGGQAKWVNTEAFFGQGTRLTVV.

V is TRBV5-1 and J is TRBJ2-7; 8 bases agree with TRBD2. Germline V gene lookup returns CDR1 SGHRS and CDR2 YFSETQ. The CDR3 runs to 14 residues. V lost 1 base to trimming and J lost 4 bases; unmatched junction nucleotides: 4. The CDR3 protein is CASSLSAGVYEQYF. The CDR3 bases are TGCGCCAGCAGCTTGTCAGCGGGAGTATACGAGCAGTACTTC.